Listed here are 17 T cell receptor beta chains from one sample, sequenced in a study of CD4+ T cells in melanoma. Sequencing was performed with immunoSEQ multiplex PCR; in TCRdb, only in-frame clones are kept and a portion is missing. The sample lists fewer than 11,000 clones, about 59% seen once, with around a quarter in the top ten. Material: cells from a culture (not recorded whether cultured in vitro). Source of these receptors: a human donor with melanoma.

The gene calls are TRBV7-8 and TRBJ1-1; 7 bases agree with TRBD1. There are 16 residues in the CDR3. The V and J ends lost 1 base and 3 bases, in that order; junction bases with no gene match: 8. CDR1 is SGHVS, CDR2 FQNEAQ, per germline. CDR3 protein: CASSLGTGVGDTEAFF. For the CDR3, the DNA is TGTGCCAGCAGCTTAGGTACAGGGGTTGGGGACACTGAAGCTTTCTTT.

V is TRBV5-1 and J is TRBJ1-2; 9 nucleotides align to TRBD1. The germline CDR1 and CDR2 sequences are SGHRS and YFSETQ. CDR3 size: 16 residues. V was pared by 0 bases and J by 4 bases, with 7 bases of the junction left unmatched. CDR3 sequence reads: CASSLDGTGLSYGYTF. In nucleotides, the CDR3 is TGCGCCAGCAGCTTGGATGGGACAGGGCTCTCCTATGGCTACACCTTC.

The chain combines TRBV9 with TRBJ2-1, with D perhaps TRBD1 (5 bases). There are 19 residues in the CDR3. Germline V lookup: CDR1 SGDLS, CDR2 YYNGEE. V lost 4 bases, J lost 0 bases, and 23 bases lay in between. CDR3 coding DNA: TGTGCCAGCAGCATACACCGTCAGGGTCGTGGTCGCTCCTACAATGAGCAGTTCTTC. Translation: CASSIHRQGRGRSYNEQFF.

There are a few counts of this clone. This chain links TRBV4-1 with TRBJ2-2, with TRBD1 matching over 9 bases. J gave up 1 base and V 5 bases, and 5 bases lay outside the gene matches. The CDR3 contains 16 residues. The germline V gene encodes CDR1 MGHRA and CDR2 YSYEKL. Here the CDR3 DNA reads TGCGCCAGCAGCTCGCCGGACAGGGGGAACACCGGGGAGCTGTTTTTT. This encodes CASSSPDRGNTGELFF.

This clone was detected a few times. The chain combines TRBV4-1 with TRBJ1-5; a possible D gene is TRBD1 (6 bases). Germline values: CDR1 MGHRA, CDR2 YSYEKL. The ends were cut back, 0 bases at V and 4 bases at J, with 10 bases in the middle. CDR3 length equals 15 residues. Here the CDR3 DNA reads TGCGCCAGCAGCCAAGATGAGGGGGGTAATCAGCCCCAGCATTTT. This sequence encodes CASSQDEGGNQPQHF.

The chain has TRBV9 and TRBJ2-3, with 12 positions matching TRBD2. V shed 6 bases and J 5 bases; nucleotides not matched to a gene: 10. Germline assignment: CDR1 SGDLS and CDR2 YYNGEE. The CDR3 spans 16 residues. CDR3 coding DNA: TGTGCCAGCAAGGCTAGCGGGGGGGGTCGTGGAGATACGCAGTATTTT. It is translated as CASKASGGGRGDTQYF.

V gene TRBV9 combines with J gene TRBJ1-2; D is ambiguous. This CDR3 has 12 residues. The V end lost 0 bases, the J end lost 3 bases, and 3 bases lay between the germline ends. CDR1 SGDLS and CDR2 YYNGEE come from the germline V gene. The chain's CDR3 is CASSVGHYGYTF. In DNA, the CDR3 is TGTGCCAGCAGCGTAGGGCACTATGGCTACACCTTC. Variable domain in full (rest from reference TRBV9 and TRBJ1-2): DSGVTQTPKHLITATGQRVTLRCSPRSGDLSVYWYQQSLDQGLQFLIQYYNGEERAKGNILERFSAQQFPDLHSELNLSSLELGDSALYFCASSVGHYGYTFGSGTRLTVV.

This clone has just a few counts. The rearrangement links TRBV29-1 to TRBJ1-2; 11 bases match TRBD1. Germline CDR1 and CDR2: SQVTM and ANQGSEA. CDR3 length: 14 residues. Germline trimming cut 4 bases from V and 4 bases from J; bases unmatched to any gene: 5. CDR3: CSVVPGTGGYGYTF. In DNA form, the CDR3 reads TGCAGCGTTGTGCCCGGGACAGGGGGCTATGGCTACACCTTC. Full variable domain (rest looked up from reference TRBV29-1 and TRBJ1-2): SAVISQKPSRDICQRGTSLTIQCQVDSQVTMMFWYRQQPGQSLTLIATANQGSEATYESGFVIDKFPISRPNLTFSTLTVSNMSPEDSSIYLCSVVPGTGGYGYTFGSGTRLTVV.

This rearrangement joins TRBV6-6 to TRBJ1-5, with D tentatively TRBD1 (6 bases). The V end lost 5 bases, the J end lost 7 bases, and 12 bases lay between the germline ends. The CDR3 runs 13 residues. Germline CDR1 and CDR2: MNHNY and SVGAGI (reference sequence). CDR3 sequence reads: CASSHRDGQPQHF. The CDR3 DNA sequence: TGTGCCAGCAGTCACAGGGATGGCCAGCCCCAGCATTTT.

This sequence joins TRBV7-9 and TRBJ2-2; D is perhaps TRBD1 or TRBD2 (5 bases each). V was pared by 3 bases and J by 6 bases, with 17 bases between. The CDR3 has 16 amino acids. Germline lookup yields CDR1 SEHNR and CDR2 FQNEAQ (reference sequence). CDR3 protein: CASSFLGTKGSGELFF. Here the CDR3 DNA reads TGTGCCAGCAGCTTCCTCGGGACCAAAGGTTCCGGGGAGCTGTTTTTT.

The gene calls are TRBV7-9 and TRBJ1-1; 8 nucleotides agree with TRBD1. There are 12 residues in the CDR3. Germline CDR1 and CDR2: SEHNR and FQNEAQ (reference sequence). The ends lost 8 bases at V and 7 bases at J; junction bases unmatched: 6. CDR3 DNA: TGTGCCAGCCAGGGGGCCAACCTTGAAGCTTTCTTT. This gives the protein CASQGANLEAFF.

The chain combines TRBV6-6 with TRBJ1-2, with a possible D match to TRBD1 (6 bases). V shed 10 bases and J shed 8 bases, with 14 bases lying between them. Germline assignment: CDR1 MNHNY and CDR2 SVGAGI (reference sequence). CDR3 length: 11 amino acids. The CDR3 loop reads CATKGDRGYTF. CDR3 nucleotides: TGTGCCACCAAGGGGGATCGAGGCTACACCTTC.

This sequence joins TRBV6-5 and TRBJ1-1; D possibly corresponds to TRBD1 (6 bases). This CDR3 region has 16 residues. V lost 0 bases and J lost 3, with 14 bases in between. The V gene's germline CDR1 is MNHEY and CDR2 SVGAGI. The CDR3 sequence is CASSYSIGGPYTEAFF. CDR3 coding DNA: TGTGCCAGCAGTTACTCGATTGGGGGGCCTTACACTGAAGCTTTCTTT.

This clone has more than one count but fewer than ten. The V call is TRBV7-2, the J call TRBJ1-5; maybe TRBD1 (5 bases). Per the germline V gene, CDR1 is SGHTA and CDR2 is FQGNSA. Trimming stripped 5 bases from V and 1 base from J, with 12 bases between. The CDR3 loop spans 15 amino acids. CDR3 nucleotide sequence: TGTGCCAGCAGCCGCGCAGGGCTGAGCAATCAGCCCCAGCATTTT. This codes for CASSRAGLSNQPQHF.

The V and J genes are TRBV13 and TRBJ1-3, with D perhaps TRBD1 (5 bases). The CDR3 runs to 18 residues. Germline V gene lookup returns CDR1 PRHDT and CDR2 FYEKMQ (reference sequence). V gave up 6 bases and J gave up 1 base, with 22 bases separating them. CDR3 bases: TGTGCCAGCAGTATCAGGGAGAACTTTGCAGGGTCTGGAAACACCATATATTTT. Its protein is CASSIRENFAGSGNTIYF.

The genes are TRBV10-3 and TRBJ2-5, with TRBD1 matching 9 bases. The CDR3 length is 13 residues. V lost 8 bases and J lost 6; bases outside the gene matches: 7. Germline lookup yields CDR1 ENHRY and CDR2 SYGVKD. The CDR3 nucleotides are TGTGCCATCTCCGGGACAGGGATACAGACCCAGTACTTC. Protein: CAISGTGIQTQYF.

This clone was picked up one time. The CDR3 region has the DNA TGTGCTAGTGGTTTCTTTTCTCCACAGTTGTCCTACGAGCAGTACTTC. It specifies CASGFFSPQLSYEQYF. The V call is TRBV12-5, the J call TRBJ2-5; no definite D call. Near its end, the DNA agrees better with TRBJ2-7, so the J call may be wrong. The germline V gene has CDR1 LGHNT and CDR2 FRNRAP. This CDR3 contains 16 residues.